These 6 T cell receptor beta chains came from one sample sequenced in a study of T-cell reconstitution after alpha-beta-depleted transplantation in children. A TCRbeta library incorporating unique molecular identifiers was prepared. From the PCR reads, TCRdb called clonotypes with MiXCR, one entry per CDR3 protein. The sample has about 600,000 distinct CDR3 sequences, about 10% seen once. Sequencing used PBMCs from the stem cell graft donor, obtained from the stem cell graft. The receptors stem from a human donor who donated a stem cell graft to a child with acute myeloid leukemia.

V and J are TRBV27 and TRBJ2-2; 7 bases map to TRBD1. The trim removed 2 bases at V and 1 base at J, leaving 1 base unmatched. From germline, CDR1 is MNHEY and CDR2 SMNVEV (reference sequence). The CDR3 spans 15 residues. CDR3 in amino acids: CASSLQGVNTGELFF. The CDR3 DNA reads as TGTGCCAGCAGTTTACAGGGGGTGAACACCGGGGAGCTGTTTTTT.

This clonotype was seen a few times. The chain is built from TRBV7-2 and TRBJ2-1; D might be TRBD1 or TRBD2, each matching 6 bases. CDR1 and CDR2 (germline): SGHTA, FQGNSA. V lost 4 bases, J lost 9 bases, and 19 bases lay in between. CDR3 length: 15 amino acids. This CDR3 reads CASSSMGGATTEQFF. The CDR3 DNA reads TGTGCCAGCAGCTCTATGGGGGGCGCTACCACTGAGCAGTTCTTC.

This clonotype has only a few counts. The genes are TRBV29-1 and TRBJ2-2; the D is unclear. Germline CDR1 and CDR2: SQVTM and ANQGSEA. Trimming left V 5 bases short and J 7 bases short, with 11 bases between. This CDR3 is 12 amino acids long. The DNA of the CDR3 is TGCAGCGTTTCCAGGCCCGGCGGGGAGCTGTTTTTT. Translating gives CSVSRPGGELFF.

This chain connects TRBV28 to TRBJ2-1; D uncertain. Germline CDR1 reads MDHEN; CDR2 reads SYDVKM. Trimming took 6 bases from V and 5 from J, leaving 17 bases between them. The CDR3 length is 15 residues. This CDR3 reads CASSPSTARNNEQFF. The CDR3 nucleotides read TGTGCCAGCAGCCCATCGACTGCGCGGAACAATGAGCAGTTCTTC.

The sample holds a few counts of this clonotype. V gene TRBV4-1 combines with J gene TRBJ2-1; TRBD2 agrees at 7 bases. This CDR3 has 17 residues. Germline V gene data show CDR1 as MGHRA and CDR2 as YSYEKL. V dropped 0 bases and J dropped 6; count of bases not matched to a gene: 11. CDR3 sequence: CASSQEVTGGLSNEQFF. As DNA, the CDR3 is TGCGCCAGCAGCCAAGAGGTCACGGGAGGTCTCTCCAATGAGCAGTTCTTC.

This clonotype was seen a few times. V usage is TRBV7-9 and J usage is TRBJ2-2, with D unresolved. Deletions cut 3 bases from V and 4 bases from J, with 12 bases between. The CDR3 runs 15 residues. Germline V gene lookup returns CDR1 SEHNR and CDR2 FQNEAQ (reference sequence). This chain's CDR3 is CASSFAVKLTGELFF. The CDR3 region has the DNA TGTGCCAGCAGCTTCGCGGTTAAACTCACCGGGGAGCTGTTTTTT.